The T cell receptor (beta chain) described here comes from a study of identical twins. Details on this clonotype: This may be a read error: a much more frequent sequence differs by one nucleotide.

CDR1 is MRHNA and CDR2 is SNTAGT in the germline V gene. Trimming stripped 3 bases from V and 3 bases from J, with 11 bases between. This CDR3 is 14 amino acids long. MiXCR was run by TCRdb on the 5' RACE reads, yielding one entry per CDR3 protein. The profile shows under 300,000 distinct CDR3 sequences, 6.5% to 9.5% of them singletons. The data also belong to a second study, concerning yellow fever vaccine responses in identical twins.

The TCR comes from a woman aged 18-35 years in good health. What was sequenced was CD8+ T cells sorted from blood. The V and J genes are TRBV6-4 and TRBJ1-1; D possibly corresponds to TRBD1 (6 bases). CDR3 sequence: CASSEDSMYTEAFF. The CDR3 nucleotides are TGTGCCAGCAGTGAGGACAGCATGTACACTGAAGCTTTCTTT.